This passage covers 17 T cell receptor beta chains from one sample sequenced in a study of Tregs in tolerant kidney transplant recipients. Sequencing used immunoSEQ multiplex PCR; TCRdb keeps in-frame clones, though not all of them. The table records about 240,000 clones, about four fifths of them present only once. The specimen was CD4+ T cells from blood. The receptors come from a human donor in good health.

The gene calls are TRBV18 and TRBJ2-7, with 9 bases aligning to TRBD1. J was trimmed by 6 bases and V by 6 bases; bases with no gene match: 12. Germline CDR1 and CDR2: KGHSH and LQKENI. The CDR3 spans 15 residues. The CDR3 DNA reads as TGTGCCAGCTCCCGGTTTTCACAGGGGGCAGGCGAGCAGTACTTC. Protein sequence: CASSRFSQGAGEQYF.

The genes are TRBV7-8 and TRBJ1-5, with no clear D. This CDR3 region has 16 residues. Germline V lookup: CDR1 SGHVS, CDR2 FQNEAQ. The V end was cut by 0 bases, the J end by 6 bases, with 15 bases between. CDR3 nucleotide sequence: TGTGCCAGCAGCTTAGCCTTCGGAGGGAGGGTTCAGCCCCAGCATTTT. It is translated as CASSLAFGGRVQPQHF.

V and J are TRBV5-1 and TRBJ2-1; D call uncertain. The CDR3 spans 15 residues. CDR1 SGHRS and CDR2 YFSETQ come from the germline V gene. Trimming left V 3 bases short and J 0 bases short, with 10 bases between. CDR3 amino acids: CASSSVSSSYNEQFF. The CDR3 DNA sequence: TGCGCCAGCAGCTCCGTTTCGAGCTCCTACAATGAGCAGTTCTTC. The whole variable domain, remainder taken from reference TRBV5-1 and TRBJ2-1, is KAGVTQTPRYLIKTRGQQVTLSCSPISGHRSVSWYQQTPGQGLQFLFEYFSETQRNKGNFPGRFSGRQFSNSRSEMNVSTLELGDSALYLCASSSVSSSYNEQFFGPGTRLTVL.

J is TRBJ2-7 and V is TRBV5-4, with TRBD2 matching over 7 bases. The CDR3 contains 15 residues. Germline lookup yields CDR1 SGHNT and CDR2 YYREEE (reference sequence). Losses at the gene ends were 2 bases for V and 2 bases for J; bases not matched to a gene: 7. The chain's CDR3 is CASSLAGSSTYEQYF. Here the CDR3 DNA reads TGTGCCAGCAGCTTAGCGGGATCCTCAACCTACGAGCAGTACTTC.

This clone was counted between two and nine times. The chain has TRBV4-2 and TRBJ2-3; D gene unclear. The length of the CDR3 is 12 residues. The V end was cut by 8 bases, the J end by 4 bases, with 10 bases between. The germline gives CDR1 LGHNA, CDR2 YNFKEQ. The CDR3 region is CASGSWADTQYF. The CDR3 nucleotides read TGTGCCAGCGGAAGTTGGGCAGATACGCAGTATTTT.

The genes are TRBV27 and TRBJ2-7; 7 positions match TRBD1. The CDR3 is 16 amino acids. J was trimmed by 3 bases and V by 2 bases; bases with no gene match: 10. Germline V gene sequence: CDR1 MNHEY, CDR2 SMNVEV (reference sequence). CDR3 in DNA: TGTGCCAGCAGTTTAGAGGGGACAGTGACTAACTACGAGCAGTACTTC. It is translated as CASSLEGTVTNYEQYF.

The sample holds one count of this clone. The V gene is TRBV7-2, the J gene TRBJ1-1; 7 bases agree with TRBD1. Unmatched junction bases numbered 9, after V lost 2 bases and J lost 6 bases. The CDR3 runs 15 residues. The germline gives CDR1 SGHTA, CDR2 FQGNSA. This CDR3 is CASSLSRGSLSEAFF. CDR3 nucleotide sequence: TGTGCCAGCAGCTTATCCAGGGGGTCTCTTTCTGAAGCTTTCTTT.

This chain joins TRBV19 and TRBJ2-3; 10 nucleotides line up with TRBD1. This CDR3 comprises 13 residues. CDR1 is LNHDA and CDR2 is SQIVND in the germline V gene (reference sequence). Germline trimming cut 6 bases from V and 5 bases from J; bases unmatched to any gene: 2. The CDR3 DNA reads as TGTGCCAGTAGGAGGACAGGGGGAGATACGCAGTATTTT. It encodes CASRRTGGDTQYF. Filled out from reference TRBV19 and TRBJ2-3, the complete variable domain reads DGGITQSPKYLFRKEGQNVTLSCEQNLNHDAMYWYRQDPGQGLRLIYYSQIVNDFQKGDIAEGYSVSREKKESFPLTVTSAQKNPTAFYLCASRRTGGDTQYFGPGTRLTVL.

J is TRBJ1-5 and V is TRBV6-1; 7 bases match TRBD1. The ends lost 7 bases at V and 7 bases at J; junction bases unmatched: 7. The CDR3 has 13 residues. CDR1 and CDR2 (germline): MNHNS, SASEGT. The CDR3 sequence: CASILDRDQPQHF. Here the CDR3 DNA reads TGTGCCAGCATTCTCGACAGGGACCAGCCCCAGCATTTT.

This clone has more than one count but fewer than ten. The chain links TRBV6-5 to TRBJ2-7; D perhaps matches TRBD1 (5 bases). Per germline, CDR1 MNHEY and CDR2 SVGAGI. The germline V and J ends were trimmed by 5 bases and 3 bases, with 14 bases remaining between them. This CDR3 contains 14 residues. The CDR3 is CASSEPTEDYEQYF. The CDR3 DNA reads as TGTGCCAGCAGTGAACCGACAGAAGACTACGAGCAGTACTTC.

The CDR3 DNA sequence: TGTGCCAGCAGCTCGGGGATTAACACTGAAGCTTTCTTT. Translation: CASSSGINTEAFF. The chain uses TRBV11-2 and TRBJ1-1; no firm D call. V was pared by 4 bases and J by 2 bases, with 8 bases between. CDR1 is SGHAT, CDR2 FQNNGV, per germline. This CDR3 contains 13 residues.

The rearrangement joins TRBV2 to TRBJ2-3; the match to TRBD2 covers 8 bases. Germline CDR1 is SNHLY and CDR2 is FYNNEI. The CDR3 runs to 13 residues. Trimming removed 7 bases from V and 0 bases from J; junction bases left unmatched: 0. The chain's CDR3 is CASKRESTDTQYF. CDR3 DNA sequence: TGTGCCAGCAAGCGGGAGAGCACAGATACGCAGTATTTT.

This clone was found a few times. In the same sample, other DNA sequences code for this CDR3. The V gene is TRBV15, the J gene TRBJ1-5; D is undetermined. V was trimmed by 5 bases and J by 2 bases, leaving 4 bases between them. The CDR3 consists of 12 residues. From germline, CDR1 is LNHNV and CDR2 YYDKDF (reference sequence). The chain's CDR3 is CATSGGNQPQHF. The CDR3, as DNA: TGTGCCACCAGCGGAGGCAATCAGCCCCAGCATTTT.

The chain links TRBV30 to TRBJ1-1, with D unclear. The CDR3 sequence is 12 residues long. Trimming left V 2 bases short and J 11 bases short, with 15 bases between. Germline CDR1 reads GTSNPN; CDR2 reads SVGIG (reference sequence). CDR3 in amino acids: CAWSSNSAPAFF. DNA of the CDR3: TGTGCCTGGAGTAGTAATTCCGCGCCGGCTTTCTTT.

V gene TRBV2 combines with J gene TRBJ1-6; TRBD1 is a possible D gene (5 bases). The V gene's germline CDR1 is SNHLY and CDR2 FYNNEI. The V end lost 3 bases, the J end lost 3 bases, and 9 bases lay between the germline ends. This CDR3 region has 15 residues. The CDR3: CASSEQGIYNSPLHF. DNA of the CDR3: TGTGCCAGCAGTGAGCAGGGCATCTATAATTCACCCCTCCACTTT.

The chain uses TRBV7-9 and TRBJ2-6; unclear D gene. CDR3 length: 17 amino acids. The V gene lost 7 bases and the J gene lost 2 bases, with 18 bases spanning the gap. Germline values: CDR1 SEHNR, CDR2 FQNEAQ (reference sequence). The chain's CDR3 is CASIRGRAPAGANVLTF. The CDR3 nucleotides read TGTGCCAGCATCCGAGGTCGGGCGCCGGCTGGGGCCAACGTCCTGACTTTC.

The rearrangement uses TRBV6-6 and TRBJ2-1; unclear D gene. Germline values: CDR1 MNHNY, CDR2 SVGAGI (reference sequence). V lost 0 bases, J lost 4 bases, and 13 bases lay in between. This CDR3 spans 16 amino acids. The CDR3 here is CASSYSSSFGYNEQFF. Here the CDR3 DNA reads TGTGCCAGCAGTTACTCGAGTTCCTTTGGGTACAATGAGCAGTTCTTC.